These 19 T cell receptor beta chains were sequenced from one sample in a study of T cell responses to AZD1222 COVID-19 vaccine. Method: immunoSEQ multiplex PCR; TCRdb's copy keeps in-frame clones and lacks some. The sample carries approximately 110,000 clones, roughly 90% recorded once. The specimen was peripheral blood, collected on day 0 of AZD1222 vaccination. Source of these receptors: an adult in good health.

The genes are TRBV3-1 (or the pseudogene TRBV3-2) and TRBJ2-3; 8 bases match TRBD2. The CDR3 runs 15 residues. In germline, CDR1 is LGHDT, CDR2 YNNKEL (reference sequence). With V trimmed by 6 bases and J by 3 bases, 8 bases remained unmatched. Written as DNA, the CDR3 is TGTGCCAGCAGTCTTACTAGCGGAAATACAGATACGCAGTATTTT. Its protein product is CASSLTSGNTDTQYF.

The chain is built from TRBV4-1 and TRBJ1-1; 9 bases fit TRBD1. Germline lookup yields CDR1 MGHRA and CDR2 YSYEKL. V trimming: 3 bases; J trimming: 6 bases; junction bases outside the gene matches: 8. CDR3 size: 15 residues. The CDR3 reads CASSHKQGARAEAFF. The CDR3 region has the DNA TGCGCCAGCAGCCACAAACAGGGGGCGCGGGCTGAAGCTTTCTTT.

The rearrangement uses TRBV7-8 and TRBJ1-2, with TRBD1 as a possible D gene (5 bases). CDR3 length: 15 residues. V lost 2 bases to trimming and J lost 9 bases, with 19 bases between them. Germline loops: CDR1 SGHVS, CDR2 FQNEAQ. CDR3 sequence reads: CASSLRDATGRSYTF. CDR3 nucleotide sequence: TGTGCCAGCAGCTTAAGGGACGCAACCGGACGGAGCTACACCTTC. Drawing the rest from reference TRBV7-8 and TRBJ1-2, the complete variable domain is GAGVSQSPRYKVAKRGQDVALRCDPISGHVSLFWYQQALGQGPEFLTYFQNEAQLDKSGLPSDRFFAERPEGSVSTLKIQRTQQEDSAVYLCASSLRDATGRSYTFGSGTRLTVV.

The V gene is TRBV18, the J gene TRBJ1-5; TRBD1 is a possible D gene (5 bases). Germline CDR1 reads KGHSH; CDR2 reads LQKENI. V lost 3 bases and J lost 0, with 9 bases in between. This CDR3 region has 15 residues. The CDR3 here is CASSPRRGSNQPQHF. Written as DNA, the CDR3 is TGTGCCAGCTCACCCCGGAGGGGTAGCAATCAGCCCCAGCATTTT.

This CDR3 reads CASSQRLASETQYF. CDR3 sequence (DNA): TGTGCCAGCAGCCAAAGGCTAGCTTCGGAGACCCAGTACTTC. The chain is built from TRBV11-3 and TRBJ2-5, with a possible D match to TRBD2 (5 bases). Trimming left V 5 bases short and J 5 bases short, with 15 bases between. This CDR3 is 14 amino acids long. Looked up from germline, CDR1 is SGHNT and CDR2 is YENEEA.

This clone appeared once. V is TRBV29-1 and J is TRBJ2-3, with D perhaps matching TRBD2 (6 bases). In germline, CDR1 is SQVTM, CDR2 ANQGSEA. This CDR3 is 16 amino acids long. Trimming pared 0 bases from V and 5 bases from J, leaving 18 bases between. DNA of the CDR3: TGCAGCGTTGAAGACGGGGGAACTTGGCTGGGAGATACGCAGTATTTT. Translated, it gives CSVEDGGTWLGDTQYF.

The V gene is TRBV19, the J gene TRBJ1-1; D might be TRBD1 (6 bases). CDR1 and CDR2 from the germline V gene are LNHDA and SQIVND (reference sequence). The length of the CDR3 is 14 residues. The V gene lost 5 bases and the J gene lost 5 bases, with 15 bases spanning the gap. DNA of the CDR3: TGTGCCAGTAGTGCACAGGGTGGGGGGACTGAAGCTTTCTTT. This codes for CASSAQGGGTEAFF.

The rearrangement joins TRBV7-2 to TRBJ1-5; D is undetermined. The germline V gene has CDR1 SGHTA and CDR2 FQGNSA. The CDR3 has 13 amino acids. Trimming took off 3 bases at V and 7 bases at J, with 10 bases between the two ends. CDR3 coding DNA: TGTGCCAGCAGCTTGGGCCAGGCACAGCCCCAGCATTTT. Its translation is CASSLGQAQPQHF. The full variable domain, in which reference TRBV7-2 and TRBJ1-5 provide the parts outside the CDR3, is GAGVSQSPSNKVTEKGKDVELRCDPISGHTALYWYRQSLGQGLEFLIYFQGNSAPDKSGLPSDRFSAERTGGSVSTLTIQRTQQEDSAVYLCASSLGQAQPQHFGDGTRLSIL.

This chain uses TRBV9 with TRBJ2-1; 10 nucleotides line up with TRBD2. Trimming cost V 0 bases and J 0 bases; bases outside gene matches: 12. Germline CDR1 SGDLS, CDR2 YYNGEE. The CDR3 spans 20 residues. CDR3 sequence: CASSVAGLAYTRSSYNEQFF. The CDR3 nucleotides are TGTGCCAGCAGCGTAGCGGGACTAGCGTACACCCGGAGCTCCTACAATGAGCAGTTCTTC.

The genes are TRBV2 and TRBJ1-1, with 7 nucleotides matching TRBD1. The germline V gene has CDR1 SNHLY and CDR2 FYNNEI. The CDR3 runs 14 residues. Trimming removed 6 bases from V and 3 bases from J; junction bases left unmatched: 7. CDR3 nucleotides: TGTGCCAGCAGGTTTAAGGGGGCCTACACTGAAGCTTTCTTT. Its protein is CASRFKGAYTEAFF.

The chain recombines TRBV6-5 with TRBJ2-5; no firm D call. CDR3 length: 13 amino acids. The germline CDR1 and CDR2 sequences are MNHEY and SVGAGI. V was cut by 6 bases and J by 2 bases, with 10 bases left in between. The CDR3 nucleotides read TGTGCCAGCAGGATGGGCGGTCAAGAGACCCAGTACTTC. Its translation: CASRMGGQETQYF.

The V gene is TRBV5-1, the J gene TRBJ1-1; 10 nucleotides match TRBD1. Unmatched junction bases numbered 5, after V lost 4 bases and J lost 5 bases. The V gene's germline CDR1 is SGHRS and CDR2 YFSETQ. The CDR3 is 14 amino acids. In DNA, the CDR3 is TGCGCCAGCAGCCGGACAGGGGGAGCAACTGAAGCTTTCTTT. Translated, it gives CASSRTGGATEAFF.

This clone was picked up a small number of times. The chain links TRBV4-3 to TRBJ1-3; possible D gene TRBD1, 5 bases. Trimming stripped 2 bases from V and 4 bases from J, with 18 bases between. Germline CDR1 reads LGHNA; CDR2 reads YSLEER. This CDR3 has 17 amino acids. In DNA form, the CDR3 reads TGCGCCAGCAGCCAAATTTTTACAGGCCTGGGAGGAAACACCATATATTTT. Translated: CASSQIFTGLGGNTIYF.

The chain combines TRBV29-1 with TRBJ2-1, with TRBD1 as a possible D gene (6 bases). With 3 bases removed from V and 5 bases from J, the gap between germline ends came to 14 bases. Per germline, CDR1 SQVTM and CDR2 ANQGSEA. The CDR3 runs 14 residues. CDR3 sequence reads: CSVDNRVADNEQFF. DNA of the CDR3: TGCAGCGTTGACAACAGGGTTGCGGACAATGAGCAGTTCTTC.

The CDR3 loop reads CSVATGRRQETQYF. CDR3 bases: TGCAGCGTGGCAACAGGGAGGCGACAAGAGACCCAGTACTTC. The chain combines TRBV29-1 with TRBJ2-5, with D possibly called TRBD1 or TRBD2 (6 bases each). CDR1 and CDR2 (germline): SQVTM, ANQGSEA. Trimming cost V 6 bases and J 2 bases, with 16 bases left between them. This CDR3 is built from 14 residues.

The genes are TRBV4-1 and TRBJ2-5; 9 bases fit TRBD2. Germline lookup yields CDR1 MGHRA and CDR2 YSYEKL. This CDR3 has 18 amino acids. V shed 1 base and J 2 bases; nucleotides not matched to a gene: 11. The CDR3 loop is CASSQVGGLAGPQETQYF. The CDR3 coding sequence is TGCGCCAGCAGCCAAGTGGGTGGTCTAGCGGGACCTCAAGAGACCCAGTACTTC.

The chain joins TRBV7-9 to TRBJ2-7, with TRBD1 identical over 7 bases. Germline V gene sequence: CDR1 SEHNR, CDR2 FQNEAQ (reference sequence). CDR3 length equals 15 residues. Unmatched junction bases numbered 5, after V lost 0 bases and J lost 3 bases. CDR3 residues: CASSLAVGTDYEQYF. The CDR3 nucleotides read TGTGCCAGCAGCTTAGCCGTGGGGACAGACTACGAGCAGTACTTC. Full variable domain (remainder filled in from reference TRBV7-9 and TRBJ2-7): DTGVSQNPRHKITKRGQNVTFRCDPISEHNRLYWYRQTLGQGPEFLTYFQNEAQLEKSRLLSDRFSAERPKGSFSTLEIQRTEQGDSAMYLCASSLAVGTDYEQYFGPGTRLTVT.

J is TRBJ1-2 and V is TRBV9, with a possible D match to TRBD1 (5 bases). CDR3 size: 15 residues. Between the trimmed V and J ends, which lost 3 bases and 2 bases, there was a span of 14 bases. Germline V CDR1 and CDR2: SGDLS, YYNGEE. CDR3 nucleotides: TGTGCCAGCAGCGGTAGGGACTCGGCGAACTATGGCTACACCTTC. This translates into CASSGRDSANYGYTF.

This sequence joins TRBV3-1 (or the pseudogene TRBV3-2) and TRBJ2-3; 15 bases agree with TRBD2. V lost 4 bases and J lost 3; bases outside the gene matches: 2. Germline loops: CDR1 LGHDT, CDR2 YNNKEL (reference sequence). CDR3 length: 16 amino acids. The CDR3 spells CASSLGTSGRTDTQYF. As DNA, the CDR3 is TGTGCCAGCAGCCTCGGGACTAGCGGGAGGACAGATACGCAGTATTTT.